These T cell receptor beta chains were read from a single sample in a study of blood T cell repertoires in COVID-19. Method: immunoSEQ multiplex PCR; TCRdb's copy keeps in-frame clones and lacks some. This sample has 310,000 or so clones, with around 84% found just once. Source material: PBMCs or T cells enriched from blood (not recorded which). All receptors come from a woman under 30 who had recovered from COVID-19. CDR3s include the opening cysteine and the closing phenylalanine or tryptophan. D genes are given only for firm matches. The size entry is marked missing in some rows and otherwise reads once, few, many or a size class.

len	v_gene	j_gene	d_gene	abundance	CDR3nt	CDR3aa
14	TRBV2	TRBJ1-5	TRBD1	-	TGTGCCAGCAGTGAACAGGGGGCTTGGCAGCCCCAGCATTTT	CASSEQGAWQPQHF
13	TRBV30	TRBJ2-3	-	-	TGTGCCTGGAGTGTACGACTACGAGATACGCAGTATTTT	CAWSVRLRDTQYF
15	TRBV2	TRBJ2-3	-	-	TGTGCCAGCATCTGGAGCATCCTTAGCACAGATACGCAGTATTTT	CASIWSILSTDTQYF
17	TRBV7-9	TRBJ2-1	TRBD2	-	TGTGCCAGCAGCTTTCCTAGCGGGGGGCTTTCCTACAATGAGCAGTTCTTC	CASSFPSGGLSYNEQFF
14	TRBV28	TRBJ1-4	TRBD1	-	TGTGCCAGCAGTCTACAGGGGGCGGGGGAAAAACTGTTTTTT	CASSLQGAGEKLFF
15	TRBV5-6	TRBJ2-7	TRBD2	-	TGTGCCAGCAGCTTTCGGACTAGCGGGACCTACGAGCAGTACTTC	CASSFRTSGTYEQYF
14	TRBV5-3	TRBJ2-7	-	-	TGTGCCAGCCCGTGCGCCGGAGGTTCCTACGAGCAGTACTTC	CASPCAGGSYEQYF
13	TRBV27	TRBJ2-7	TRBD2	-	TGTGCCAGTTTTGAGGCGGGAGGTAGCGAGCAGTACTTC	CASFEAGGSEQYF
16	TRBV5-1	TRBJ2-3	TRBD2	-	TGCGCCAGCAGCAGTAGCGGGAGTCCTTTCACAGATACGCAGTATTTT	CASSSSGSPFTDTQYF
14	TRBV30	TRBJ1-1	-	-	TGTGCCTGGAGTGTAATAACGGGGAACACTGAAGCTTTCTTT	CAWSVITGNTEAFF
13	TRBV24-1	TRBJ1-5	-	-	TGTGCCACCAGTGACAGTGGCCTTCAGCCCCAGCATTTT	CATSDSGLQPQHF
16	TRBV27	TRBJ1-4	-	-	TGTGCCAGCAGTTTATTGATAGGAGCTTCTAATGAAAAACTGTTTTTT	CASSLLIGASNEKLFF
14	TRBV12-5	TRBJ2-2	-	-	TGTGCTAGTGGTTTGGACCCGGGAGAGGGGGAGCTGTTTTTT	CASGLDPGEGELFF
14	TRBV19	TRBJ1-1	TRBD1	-	TGTGCCAGTAGTCAATCAGGGGGCAGCCCTGAAGCTTTCTTT	CASSQSGGSPEAFF
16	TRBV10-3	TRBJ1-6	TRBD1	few	TGTGCCATCAGTGCCGCACCAGGGGGCAATAATTCACCCCTCCACTTT	CAISAAPGGNNSPLHF
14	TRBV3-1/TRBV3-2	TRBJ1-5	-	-	TGTGCCAGCAGCCCCAGGTTGAGCAATCAGCCCCAGCATTTT	CASSPRLSNQPQHF
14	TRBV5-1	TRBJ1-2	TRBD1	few	TGCGCCAGCAGCTCGGGAGGGGGCATCTATGGCTACACCTTC	CASSSGGGIYGYTF